What follows describes a single T cell receptor (beta chain). Its antigen is not identified. Some clones are missing from TCRdb's copy, which holds only in-frame ones; the method was immunoSEQ multiplex PCR. The sample holds over 90,000 clones; 80% to 95% are singletons and the top ten take roughly 3.1%. This entry belongs to a study of T cell responses to AZD1222 COVID-19 vaccine. General observations from the study: Epitopes outside B.1.351 and B.1.1.7 mutated regions reportedly drew nearly half of spike TCRs.

Trimming pared 7 bases from V and 5 bases from J, leaving 21 bases between. The CDR3 is made up of 15 amino acids. Germline V gene lookup returns CDR1 SGHRS and CDR2 YFSETQ. Recipients boosted at about 4 weeks or about 12 weeks are pooled. This rearrangement joins TRBV5-1 to TRBJ2-5; maybe TRBD2 (5 bases). The sample here was peripheral blood, taken 28 days after the second AZD1222 dose. The receptor was derived from an adult who received the AZD1222 COVID-19 vaccine. This CDR3 is CASDPHPEGRETQYF. In nucleotides, the CDR3 is TGCGCCAGCGACCCCCACCCAGAGGGTCGGGAGACCCAGTACTTC.